This note documents a single TCR beta chain sequence. The data stem from a study of control samples from healthy donors and cancer patients. TCRdb's copy holds only in-frame clones and misses some; the assay was immunoSEQ multiplex PCR. This sample has around 120,000 clones, with approximately 89% found just once. V shed 5 bases and J 7 bases; nucleotides not matched to a gene: 7. The CDR3 is 14 amino acids. Per the germline V gene, CDR1 is MDHEN and CDR2 is SYDVKM. Sequencing input: blood. The V call is TRBV28, the J call TRBJ1-2; 10 nucleotides align to TRBD1. The sequence was collected from a young woman in good health. This CDR3 is CASSLGTGVFGYTF. In DNA form, the CDR3 reads TGTGCCAGCAGTCTGGGGACAGGGGTATTTGGCTACACCTTC.